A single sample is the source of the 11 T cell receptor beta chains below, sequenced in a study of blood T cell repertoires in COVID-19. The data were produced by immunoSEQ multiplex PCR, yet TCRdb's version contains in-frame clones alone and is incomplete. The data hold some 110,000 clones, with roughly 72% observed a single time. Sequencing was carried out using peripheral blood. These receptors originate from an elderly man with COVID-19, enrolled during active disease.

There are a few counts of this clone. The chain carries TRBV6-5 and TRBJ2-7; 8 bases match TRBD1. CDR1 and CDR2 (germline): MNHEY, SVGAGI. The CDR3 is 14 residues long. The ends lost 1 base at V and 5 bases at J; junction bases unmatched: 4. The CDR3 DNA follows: TGTGCCAGCAGTTACTTGGACAGGGCAAACGAGCAGTACTTC. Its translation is CASSYLDRANEQYF.

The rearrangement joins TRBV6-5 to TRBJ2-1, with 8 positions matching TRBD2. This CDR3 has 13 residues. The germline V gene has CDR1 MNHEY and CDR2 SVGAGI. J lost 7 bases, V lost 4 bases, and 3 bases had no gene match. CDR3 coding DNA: TGTGCCAGCAGTTTACCTAGCGGGAATGAGCAGTTCTTC. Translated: CASSLPSGNEQFF.

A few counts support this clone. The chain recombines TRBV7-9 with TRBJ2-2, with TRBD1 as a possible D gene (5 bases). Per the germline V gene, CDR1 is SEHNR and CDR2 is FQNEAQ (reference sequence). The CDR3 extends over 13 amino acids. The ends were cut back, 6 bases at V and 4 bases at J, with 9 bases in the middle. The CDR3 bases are TGTGCCAGCAGTCAGACAGTCACCGGGGAGCTGTTTTTT. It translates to CASSQTVTGELFF. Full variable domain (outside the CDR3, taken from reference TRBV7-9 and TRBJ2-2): DTGVSQNPRHKITKRGQNVTFRCDPISEHNRLYWYRQTLGQGPEFLTYFQNEAQLEKSRLLSDRFSAERPKGSFSTLEIQRTEQGDSAMYLCASSQTVTGELFFGEGSRLTVL.

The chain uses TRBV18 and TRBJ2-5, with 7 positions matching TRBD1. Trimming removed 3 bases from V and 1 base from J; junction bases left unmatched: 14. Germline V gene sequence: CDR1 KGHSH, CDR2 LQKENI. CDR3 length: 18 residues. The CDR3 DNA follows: TGTGCCAGCTCACCCCGGTGGGGGACAGTAAAAAGCCAAGAGACCCAGTACTTC. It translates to CASSPRWGTVKSQETQYF.

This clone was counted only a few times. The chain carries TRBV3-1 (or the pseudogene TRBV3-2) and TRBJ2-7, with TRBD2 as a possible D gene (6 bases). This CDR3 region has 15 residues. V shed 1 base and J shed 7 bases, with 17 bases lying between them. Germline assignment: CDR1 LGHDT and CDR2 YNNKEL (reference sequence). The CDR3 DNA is TGTGCCAGCAGCCAAGGACTAGGCCTGGTGGGAGAGCAGTACTTC. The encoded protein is CASSQGLGLVGEQYF.

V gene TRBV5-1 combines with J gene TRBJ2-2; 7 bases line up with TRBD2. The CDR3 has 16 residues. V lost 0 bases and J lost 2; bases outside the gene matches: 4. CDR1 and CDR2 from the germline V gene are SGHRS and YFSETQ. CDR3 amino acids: CASSLGLADNTGELFF. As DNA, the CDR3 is TGCGCCAGCAGCTTGGGCCTAGCGGACAACACCGGGGAGCTGTTTTTT.

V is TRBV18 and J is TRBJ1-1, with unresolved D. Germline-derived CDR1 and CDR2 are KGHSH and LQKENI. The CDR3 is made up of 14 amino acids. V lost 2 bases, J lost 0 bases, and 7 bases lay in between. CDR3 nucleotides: TGTGCCAGCTCACCAGCGCTCATGAACACTGAAGCTTTCTTT. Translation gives CASSPALMNTEAFF.

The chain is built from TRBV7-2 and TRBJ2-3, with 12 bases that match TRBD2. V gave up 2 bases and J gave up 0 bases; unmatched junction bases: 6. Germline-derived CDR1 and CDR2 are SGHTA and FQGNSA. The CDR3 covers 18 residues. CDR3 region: CASSLRTSGVTSTDTQYF. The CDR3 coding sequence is TGTGCCAGCAGCTTAAGGACTAGCGGGGTTACTAGCACAGATACGCAGTATTTT.

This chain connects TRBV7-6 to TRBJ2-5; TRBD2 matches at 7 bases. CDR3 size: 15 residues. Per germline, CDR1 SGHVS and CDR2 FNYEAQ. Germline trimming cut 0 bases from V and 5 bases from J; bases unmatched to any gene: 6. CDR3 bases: TGTGCCAGCAGCTTAGCGGGAGGGCCTAGGGAGACCCAGTACTTC. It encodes CASSLAGGPRETQYF.

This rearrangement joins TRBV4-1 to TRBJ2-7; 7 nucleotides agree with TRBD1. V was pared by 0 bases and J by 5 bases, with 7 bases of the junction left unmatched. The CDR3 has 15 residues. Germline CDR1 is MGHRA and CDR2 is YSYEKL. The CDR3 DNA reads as TGCGCCAGCAGCCAAGAACACAGGGGAGCGGACGAGCAGTACTTC. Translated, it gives CASSQEHRGADEQYF.

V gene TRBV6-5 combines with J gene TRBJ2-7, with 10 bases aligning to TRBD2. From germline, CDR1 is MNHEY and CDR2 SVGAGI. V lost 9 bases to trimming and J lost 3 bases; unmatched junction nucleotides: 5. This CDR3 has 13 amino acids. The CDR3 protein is CASGLAAFYEQYF. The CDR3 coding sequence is TGTGCCAGTGGACTAGCGGCCTTCTACGAGCAGTACTTC.